This TCR beta chain was identified in a study of cytomegalovirus exposure and HLA in healthy donors. About this clone: No antigen is known for it.

Study-wide results and limits: Segments of the TCR beta V type were, in most cases, productive about 90% or about 30% of the time in an earlier analysis. Among TCR beta chains, those listed as cytomegalovirus-associated numbered around 180.

Amplification used 60 Vbeta primers and 13 Jbeta primers. Original processing methods: Among the unique TCR beta chains that a later analysis counted, about 81 million in all, 10 million to 13 million were shared. The method was immunoSEQ multiplex PCR; TCRdb's version includes in-frame clones alone and lacks a portion of them. The V and J calls and clone size come from that table; D and trimming were worked out from the DNA. The sample contains some 120,000 clones, roughly 82% of which appear only once. Germline V gene lookup returns CDR1 MNHEY and CDR2 SVGAGI. This CDR3 is built from 15 residues. Trimming removed 5 bases from V and 2 bases from J; junction bases left unmatched: 6.

Sequenced input: PBMCs. The TCR comes from a human donor in good health. The chain has TRBV6-5 and TRBJ2-7; 10 nucleotides align to TRBD2. The CDR3 loop reads CASSIGLAETYEQYF. The CDR3 bases are TGTGCCAGCAGTATAGGACTAGCGGAGACCTACGAGCAGTACTTC.